These 14 T cell receptor beta chains were sequenced from one sample in a study of cytomegalovirus exposure and HLA in healthy donors. PCR involved 60 Vbeta and 13 Jbeta primers. The repertoire was sequenced with immunoSEQ multiplex PCR; TCRdb's copy has only in-frame clones and lacks some. The sample lists around 93,000 clones; 55% to 70% were seen once. The sample comprised PBMCs. These receptors originate from a boy younger than 18 in good health and CMV-seropositive.

As concerns this clone: Other DNA sequences of this sample code for an identical CDR3. V and J are TRBV5-1 and TRBJ2-3, with D possibly being TRBD1 (6 bases). Looked up from germline, CDR1 is SGHRS and CDR2 is YFSETQ. Trimming left V 4 bases short and J 0 bases short, with 12 bases between. This CDR3 region has 15 residues. Here the CDR3 reads CASSLDSKSTDTQYF. The DNA for the CDR3 is TGCGCCAGCAGCCTGGACAGCAAAAGCACAGATACGCAGTATTTT.

The chain combines TRBV29-1 with TRBJ2-3, with 13 nucleotides matching TRBD2. V shed 2 bases and J 1 base; nucleotides not matched to a gene: 21. Germline CDR1 is SQVTM and CDR2 is ANQGSEA. The CDR3 runs 22 residues. Here the CDR3 DNA reads TGCAGCGTTGAAAGTGACGCCGGGACTAGCGGGAAAGTATGGGTCGGCACAGATACGCAGTATTTT. It encodes CSVESDAGTSGKVWVGTDTQYF.

This clone was recorded a few times. The chain employs TRBV5-1 and TRBJ1-1; 7 nucleotides align to TRBD1. Trimming at V came to 4 bases and at J to 10 bases, leaving 16 bases not matched to a gene. CDR1 is SGHRS and CDR2 is YFSETQ in the germline V gene. The CDR3 consists of 15 residues. CDR3 amino acids: CASSPSPGTDRIAFF. CDR3 nucleotide sequence: TGCGCCAGCAGCCCGTCACCCGGGACAGACCGGATAGCTTTCTTT.

Turning to this clone: An end of the junction does not agree with germline; a read error may underlie this. The CDR3 DNA reads TGTGCCATCACTGAGAGGGGGCTGTATGGCTACACCTTC. Its protein is CAITERGLYGYTF. The chain recombines TRBV10-3 with TRBJ1-2, with 7 bases lining up with TRBD1. The CDR3 loop spans 13 amino acids. The V gene's germline CDR1 is ENHRY and CDR2 SYGVKD.

The chain employs TRBV27 and TRBJ2-1; 8 bases map to TRBD2. V lost 2 bases and J lost 4; bases outside the gene matches: 1. The germline V gene encodes CDR1 MNHEY and CDR2 SMNVEV (reference sequence). The CDR3 has 14 amino acids. CDR3 nucleotide sequence: TGTGCCAGCAGTTTAGCTAGCGGGTACAATGAGCAGTTCTTC. This codes for CASSLASGYNEQFF.

The gene calls are TRBV5-1 and TRBJ1-1, with D unresolved. Per the germline V gene, CDR1 is SGHRS and CDR2 is YFSETQ. This CDR3 has 14 amino acids. Trimming pared 5 bases from V and 1 base from J, leaving 12 bases between. CDR3 in amino acids: CASRMGRGNTEAFF. CDR3 nucleotides: TGCGCCAGCAGAATGGGCCGGGGGAACACTGAAGCTTTCTTT.

This clone was observed a few times. The V and J genes are TRBV5-1 and TRBJ2-7; possibly TRBD2 for D (5 bases). Germline values: CDR1 SGHRS, CDR2 YFSETQ. V dropped 0 bases and J dropped 6 bases, with 10 bases sitting between them. There are 13 residues in the CDR3. CDR3 sequence (DNA): TGCGCCAGCAGCTTGGGGGCAGGAGGCGAGCAGTACTTC. The encoded protein is CASSLGAGGEQYF.

A few counts support this clone. This sequence joins TRBV30 and TRBJ2-6; 9 bases are shared with TRBD1. The V gene's germline CDR1 is GTSNPN and CDR2 SVGIG (reference sequence). The V gene end was trimmed by 2 bases and the J gene end by 1 base; junction bases not matched to a gene: 9. This CDR3 spans 18 amino acids. The CDR3, as DNA: TGTGCCTGGAGTCCAGGGACAGGGTTTTTATCTGGGGCCAACGTCCTGACTTTC. Translating gives CAWSPGTGFLSGANVLTF. Variable domain in full (rest from reference TRBV30 and TRBJ2-6): SQTIHQWPATLVQPVGSPLSLECTVEGTSNPNLYWYRQAAGRGLQLLFYSVGIGQISSEVPQNLSASRPQDRQFILSSKKLLLSDSGFYLCAWSPGTGFLSGANVLTFGAGSRLTVL.

This chain joins TRBV30 and TRBJ1-5; 8 nucleotides agree with TRBD1. The CDR3 is made up of 13 amino acids. Losses at the gene ends were 2 bases for V and 7 bases for J; bases not matched to a gene: 4. Germline CDR1 reads GTSNPN; CDR2 reads SVGIG (reference sequence). The CDR3 nucleotides read TGTGCCTGGAGTCCAGGGGGCGTCCAGCCCCAGCATTTT. Translation gives CAWSPGGVQPQHF.

The V and J genes are TRBV27 and TRBJ1-1; 7 bases match TRBD1. The CDR3 loop spans 13 amino acids. The junction had 4 bases not matched to a gene; V was cut back by 4 bases and J by 5 bases. CDR1 is MNHEY, CDR2 SMNVEV, per germline (reference sequence). This CDR3 reads CASSSQGLTEAFF. DNA of the CDR3: TGTGCCAGCAGTTCACAGGGGCTTACTGAAGCTTTCTTT.

The table lists this clone with a few counts. The chain carries TRBV29-1 and TRBJ2-7; TRBD1 matches 7 bases. The germline CDR1 and CDR2 sequences are SQVTM and ANQGSEA. The V segment lost 0 bases and the J segment 1 base; nucleotides outside the gene matches: 9. The CDR3 has 16 amino acids. The CDR3: CSVEDSGSGQSYEQYF. The CDR3 DNA is TGCAGCGTTGAAGATAGTGGTTCGGGACAGTCCTACGAGCAGTACTTC.

The chain employs TRBV9 and TRBJ1-1; D gene unclear. The V gene lost 1 base and the J gene lost 5 bases, with 15 bases spanning the gap. Germline V CDR1 and CDR2: SGDLS, YYNGEE. The CDR3 is 15 residues long. CDR3 loop: CASSVLSGVGTEAFF. As DNA, the CDR3 is TGTGCCAGCAGCGTATTGTCCGGGGTGGGAACTGAAGCTTTCTTT.

The chain has TRBV5-4 and TRBJ2-7; D is unresolved. The CDR3 totals 15 residues. Per germline, CDR1 SGHNT and CDR2 YYREEE (reference sequence). Trimming took off 4 bases at V and 0 bases at J, with 14 bases between the two ends. This CDR3 reads CASSPGLQISYEQYF. The CDR3 nucleotides read TGTGCCAGCAGCCCAGGCCTACAAATCTCCTACGAGCAGTACTTC.

As to this clone: Additional DNA sequences in this sample encode the identical CDR3. The rearrangement joins TRBV6-1 to TRBJ1-5, with D possibly TRBD1 on 6 matching bases. V was pared by 2 bases and J by 4 bases, with 9 bases between. Per germline, CDR1 MNHNS and CDR2 SASEGT. This CDR3 has 14 amino acids. CDR3 sequence: CASSEQGLNQPQHF. DNA for the CDR3: TGTGCCAGCAGTGAACAGGGGCTGAATCAGCCCCAGCATTTT.